This T cell receptor beta chain emerged from a study of PD-1 blockade in classical Hodgkin lymphoma (dated by TCRdb to 2018 to 2020). For the study in its entirety: Nivolumab dosing was 3 mg/kg intravenously every 2 weeks, continuing until either disease progression or unacceptable toxicity. The study used TCR beta sequencing and CyTOF to define a peripheral blood immune signature of response to PD-1 blockade in classical Hodgkin lymphoma. Broader findings and caveats from the paper: A significant rise by C4D1 was seen in CD4+ but not CD8+ TCR diversity (p=0.0027 vs p=0.16), with the rise being most apparent in complete responders (p=0.02). Baseline TCR diversity was reported to be lower in newly diagnosed patients than in healthy donors, and even lower in relapsed/refractory patients. Lower diversity was seen in patients whose nivolumab began less than 1 year after ASCT, and these patients were left out of later analyses so that immune reconstitution would not confound the results. The study covered only a single clinical trial cohort, and the causes of the repertoire differences, possibly disease activity or prior therapy, were still not defined. Trial patients achieving complete response had baseline diversity similar to newly diagnosed patients, whereas partial responders and progressors had significantly lower diversity.

Genomic DNA was isolated using the Qiagen DNeasy kit from unsorted PBMCs as well as from negatively selected CD4+ and CD8+ fractions. TCR beta CDR3 regions were subjected to amplification by immunoSEQ multiplex PCR with primers that anneal to V and J segments. A synthetic immune receptor repertoire was used to minimize amplification bias, and any residual bias was removed computationally once sequencing was done. The source study handled its data this way. Repertoire diversity was quantified as the Shannon entropy index using custom Python scripts. Unsorted, CD4+ and CD8+ repertoires were examined separately, except in combined analyses, for which CD4+ and CD8+ sequences were merged in silico. A clone counted as expanded when the clone's frequency after treatment rose at least 2-fold relative to C1D1, and clones undetected at baseline were given a pseudocount of 0.5. Singleton clones were defined as clones with 0 or 1 copy at C1D1, and non-singleton clones were defined as clones with 2 or more copies. Clones expanded in unsorted samples were labelled as CD4+, CD8+ or unknown by matching protein sequences in sorted samples from the same patient. Diversity changes from C1D1 to C4D1 were tested in paired samples using Wilcoxon tests. TCRdb provides this immuneACCESS table in a form limited to in-frame rearrangements. Some clones are lacking; in checked studies, under half of them reflect an unresolved V gene, and why the rest are absent is not known. V and J calls and clone size follow that table, whereas D and trimming were derived from the DNA. Within this sample are around 13,000 clones, with approximately 79% of them counted one time only. The top ten constitute 24% of the sample.

With respect to this clone: The antigen it recognizes is unknown. No base qualities exist here, and no much larger clone lies one base off it.

This specimen's time point label, per the study, means: cycle 1 day 1 (C1D1), immediately before nivolumab initiation. All trial patients had relapsed after autologous stem cell transplantation, with cohorts A, B and C differing in prior brentuximab vedotin exposure. A Miltenyi CD8+ T cell isolation kit was used for magnetic negative selection to purify CD8+ T cells from thawed PBMCs. The trial cohort included fewer than 60 patients with relapsed/refractory classical Hodgkin lymphoma, and each patient had a best overall response of complete response, partial response or progressive disease. Trial patients were treated with single-agent nivolumab in the multi-cohort phase II CheckMate 205 trial. An independent review committee assessed best overall response by applying the 2007 International Working Group response criteria. Trial PBMCs were collected just before the start of nivolumab (C1D1) and during therapy at cycle 2 day 1 and cycle 4 day 1. Peripheral blood was collected in 8 mL Vacutainer Cell Preparation Tubes, from which PBMCs were isolated by centrifugation and then cryopreserved. Purified CD4+ and CD8+ fractions were prepared only for cases in which an additional PBMC sample was available. On LS columns in a quadroMACS separator, the magnetically labelled cells were depleted, and the flow-through was collected as the purified fraction.

This receptor was taken from a human donor with classical Hodgkin lymphoma. Specimen: CD8+ T cells from blood, collected at baseline.

The DNA reads as follows: TGTGCCAGCAGCTTAGGGCAGGGAACCTCCTACGAGCAGTACTTC. Translated, this gives CASSLGQGTSYEQYF. This receptor chain uses TRBV7-2 and TRBJ2-7, with TRBD1 as a weak D call on 5 bases. From a lookup of the germline V gene, CDR1 and CDR2 are SGHTA and FQGNSA. From its cysteine to its phenylalanine, the CDR3 spans 15 amino acids. The only DNA kept is the CDR3, 45 bases in frame from the first base. The V and J ends are trimmed by 1 base and 0 bases, leaving 10 bases between them.